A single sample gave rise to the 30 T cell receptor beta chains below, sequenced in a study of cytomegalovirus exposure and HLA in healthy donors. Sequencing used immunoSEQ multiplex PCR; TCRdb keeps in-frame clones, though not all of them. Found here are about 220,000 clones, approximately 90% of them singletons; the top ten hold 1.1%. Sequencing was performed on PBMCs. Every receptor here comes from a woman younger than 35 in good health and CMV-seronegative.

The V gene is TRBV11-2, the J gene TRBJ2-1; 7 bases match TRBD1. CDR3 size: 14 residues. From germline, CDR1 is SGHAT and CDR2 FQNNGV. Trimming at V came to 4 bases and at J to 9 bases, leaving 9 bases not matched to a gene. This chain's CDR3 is CASSSTGESGEQFF. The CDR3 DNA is TGTGCCAGCAGCTCCACAGGGGAAAGTGGTGAGCAGTTCTTC.

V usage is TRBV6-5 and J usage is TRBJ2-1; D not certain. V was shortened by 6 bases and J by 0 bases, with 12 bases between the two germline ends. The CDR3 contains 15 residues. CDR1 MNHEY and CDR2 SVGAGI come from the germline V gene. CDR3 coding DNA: TGTGCCAGCAGCCCTGACCGGAGCTCCTACAATGAGCAGTTCTTC. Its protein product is CASSPDRSSYNEQFF.

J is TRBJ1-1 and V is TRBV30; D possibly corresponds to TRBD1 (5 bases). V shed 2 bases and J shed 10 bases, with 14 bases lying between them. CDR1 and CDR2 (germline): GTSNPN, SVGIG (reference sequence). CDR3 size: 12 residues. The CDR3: CAWSLEWGGAFF. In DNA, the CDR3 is TGTGCCTGGAGTCTAGAATGGGGGGGAGCTTTCTTT.

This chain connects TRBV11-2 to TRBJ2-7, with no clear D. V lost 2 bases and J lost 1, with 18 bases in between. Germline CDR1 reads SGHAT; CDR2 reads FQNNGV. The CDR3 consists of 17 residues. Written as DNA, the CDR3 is TGTGCCAGCAGCTTATTGTTGTTAGCAGCCAATTCCTACGAGCAGTACTTC. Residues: CASSLLLLAANSYEQYF.

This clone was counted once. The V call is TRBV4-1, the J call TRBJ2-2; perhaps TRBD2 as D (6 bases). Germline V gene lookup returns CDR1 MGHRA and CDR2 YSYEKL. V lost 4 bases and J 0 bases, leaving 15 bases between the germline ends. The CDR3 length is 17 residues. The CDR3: CASSPHRGLSNTGELFF. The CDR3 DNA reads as TGCGCCAGCAGCCCGCACCGGGGACTTTCGAACACCGGGGAGCTGTTTTTT.

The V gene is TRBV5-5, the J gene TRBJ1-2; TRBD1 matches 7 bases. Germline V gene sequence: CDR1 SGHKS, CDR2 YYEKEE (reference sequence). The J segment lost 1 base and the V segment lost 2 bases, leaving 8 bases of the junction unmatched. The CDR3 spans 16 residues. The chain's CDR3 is CASSFSTGANNYGYTF. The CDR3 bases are TGTGCCAGCAGCTTCAGTACAGGGGCAAATAACTATGGCTACACCTTC.

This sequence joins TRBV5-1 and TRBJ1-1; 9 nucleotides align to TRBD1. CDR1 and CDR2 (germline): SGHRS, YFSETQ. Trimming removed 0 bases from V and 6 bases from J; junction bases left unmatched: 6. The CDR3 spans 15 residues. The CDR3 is CASSLDGDRVAEAFF. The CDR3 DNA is TGCGCCAGCAGCTTGGATGGGGACAGGGTAGCTGAAGCTTTCTTT.

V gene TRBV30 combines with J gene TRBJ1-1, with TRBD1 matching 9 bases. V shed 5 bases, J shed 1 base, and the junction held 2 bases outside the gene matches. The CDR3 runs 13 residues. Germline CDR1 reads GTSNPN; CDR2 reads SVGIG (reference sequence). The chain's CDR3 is CAWQGQGNTEAFF. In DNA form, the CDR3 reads TGTGCCTGGCAGGGACAGGGGAACACTGAAGCTTTCTTT. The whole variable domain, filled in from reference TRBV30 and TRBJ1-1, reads SQTIHQWPATLVQPVGSPLSLECTVEGTSNPNLYWYRQAAGRGLQLLFYSVGIGQISSEVPQNLSASRPQDRQFILSSKKLLLSDSGFYLCAWQGQGNTEAFFGQGTRLTVV.

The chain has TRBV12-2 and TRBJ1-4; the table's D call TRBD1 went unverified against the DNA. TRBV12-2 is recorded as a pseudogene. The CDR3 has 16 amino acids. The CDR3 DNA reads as TGTGCAAGTCGCTTATGTCAGGTAGGGGATGGTGAAAAACTGTTTTTT. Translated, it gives CASRLCQVGDGEKLFF.

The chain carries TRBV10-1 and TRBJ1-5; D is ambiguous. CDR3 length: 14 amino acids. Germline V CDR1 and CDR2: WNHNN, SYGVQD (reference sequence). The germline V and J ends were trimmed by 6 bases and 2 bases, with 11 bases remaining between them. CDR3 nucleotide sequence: TGCGCCAGCAGCCTAGGTCCGGGCAATCAGCCCCAGCATTTT. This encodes CASSLGPGNQPQHF.

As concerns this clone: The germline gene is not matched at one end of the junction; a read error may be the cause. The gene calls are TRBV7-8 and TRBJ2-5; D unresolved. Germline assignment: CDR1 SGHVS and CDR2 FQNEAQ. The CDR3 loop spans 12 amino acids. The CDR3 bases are TGTGCCAGCAGCTTAGTAGATTTGGTCGTCGACTTC. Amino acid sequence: CASSLVDLVVDF.

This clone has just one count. CDR3 protein: CASSYLQLNTEAFF. The CDR3, as DNA: TGTGCCAGCAGTTACCTACAGTTGAACACTGAAGCTTTCTTT. V gene TRBV6-6 combines with J gene TRBJ1-1; no firm D call. Germline V CDR1 and CDR2: MNHNY, SVGAGI (reference sequence). The germline V and J ends were trimmed by 2 bases and 0 bases, with 7 bases remaining between them. CDR3 length equals 14 residues.

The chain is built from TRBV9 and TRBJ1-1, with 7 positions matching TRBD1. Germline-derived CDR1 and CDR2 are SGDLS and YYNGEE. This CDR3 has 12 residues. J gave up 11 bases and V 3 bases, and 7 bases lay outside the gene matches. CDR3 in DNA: TGTGCCAGCAGCGCCGCACAGGGGTTGGCTTTCTTT. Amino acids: CASSAAQGLAFF.

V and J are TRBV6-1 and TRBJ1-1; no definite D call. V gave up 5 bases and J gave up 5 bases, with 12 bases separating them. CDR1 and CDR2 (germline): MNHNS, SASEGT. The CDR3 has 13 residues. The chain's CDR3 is CASSLLTGTEAFF. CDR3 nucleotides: TGTGCCAGCAGTTTGTTGACGGGGACTGAAGCTTTCTTT.

The CDR3 sequence is CASMPSSGGDYGYTF. In DNA, the CDR3 is TGTGCCAGCATGCCCTCGAGCGGTGGGGACTATGGCTACACCTTC. The chain links TRBV2 to TRBJ1-2; the D is unclear. V was pared by 7 bases and J by 3 bases, with 18 bases between. The CDR3 runs 15 residues. Germline V CDR1 and CDR2: SNHLY, FYNNEI.

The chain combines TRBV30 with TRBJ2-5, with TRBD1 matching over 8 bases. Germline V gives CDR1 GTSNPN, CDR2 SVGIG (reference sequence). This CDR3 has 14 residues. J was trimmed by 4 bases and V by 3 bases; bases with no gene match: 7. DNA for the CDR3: TGTGCCTGGAGCAGGGGGCGCGAATTAGAGACCCAGTACTTC. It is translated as CAWSRGRELETQYF.

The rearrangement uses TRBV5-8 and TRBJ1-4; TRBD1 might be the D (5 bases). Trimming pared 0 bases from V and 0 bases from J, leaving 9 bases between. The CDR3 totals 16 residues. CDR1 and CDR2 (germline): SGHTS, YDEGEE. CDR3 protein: CASSLGGAPTNEKLFF. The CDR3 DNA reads TGTGCCAGCAGCTTGGGCGGGGCCCCAACTAATGAAAAACTGTTTTTT.

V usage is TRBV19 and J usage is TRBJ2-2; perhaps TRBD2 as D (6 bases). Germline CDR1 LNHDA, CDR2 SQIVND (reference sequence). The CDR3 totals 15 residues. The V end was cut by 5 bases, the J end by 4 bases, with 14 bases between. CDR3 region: CASSSPGEVTGELFF. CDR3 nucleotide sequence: TGTGCCAGTAGTTCCCCGGGAGAGGTCACCGGGGAGCTGTTTTTT.

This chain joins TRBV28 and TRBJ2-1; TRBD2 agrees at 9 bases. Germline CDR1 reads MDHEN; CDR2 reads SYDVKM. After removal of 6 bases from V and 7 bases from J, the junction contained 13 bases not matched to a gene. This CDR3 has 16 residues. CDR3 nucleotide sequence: TGTGCCAGCAGGGGAGACATAGCGGGAGTGGGAAATGAGCAGTTCTTC. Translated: CASRGDIAGVGNEQFF.

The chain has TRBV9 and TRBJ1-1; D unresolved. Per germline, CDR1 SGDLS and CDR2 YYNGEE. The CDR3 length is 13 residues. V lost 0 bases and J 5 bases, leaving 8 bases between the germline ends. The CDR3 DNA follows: TGTGCCAGCAGCGTAGCGGGGTATACTGAAGCTTTCTTT. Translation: CASSVAGYTEAFF.

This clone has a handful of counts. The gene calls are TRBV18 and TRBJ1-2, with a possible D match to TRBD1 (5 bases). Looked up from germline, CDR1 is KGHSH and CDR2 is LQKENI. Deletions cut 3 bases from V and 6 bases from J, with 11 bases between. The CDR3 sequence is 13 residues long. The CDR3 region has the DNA TGTGCCAGCTCACCGCTCGGGGGGGATGGCTACACCTTC. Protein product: CASSPLGGDGYTF. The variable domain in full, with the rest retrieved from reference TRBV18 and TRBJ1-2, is NAGVMQNPRHLVRRRGQEARLRCSPMKGHSHVYWYRQLPEEGLKFMVYLQKENIIDESGMPKERFSAEFPKEGPSILRIQQVVRGDSAAYFCASSPLGGDGYTFGSGTRLTVV.

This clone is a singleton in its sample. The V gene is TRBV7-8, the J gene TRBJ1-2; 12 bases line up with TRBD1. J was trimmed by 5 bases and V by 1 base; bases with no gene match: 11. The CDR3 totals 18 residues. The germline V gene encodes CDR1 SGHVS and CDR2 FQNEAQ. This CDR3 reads CASSLERDRGPTRYGYTF. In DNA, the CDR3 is TGTGCCAGCAGCTTAGAGAGGGACAGGGGGCCCACTAGGTATGGCTACACCTTC.

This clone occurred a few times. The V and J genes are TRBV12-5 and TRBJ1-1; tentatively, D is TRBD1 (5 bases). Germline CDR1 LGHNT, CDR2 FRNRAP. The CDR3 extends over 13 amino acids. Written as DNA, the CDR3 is TGTGCGACAAGGGCAGGGATGAACACTGAAGCTTTCTTT. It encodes CATRAGMNTEAFF.

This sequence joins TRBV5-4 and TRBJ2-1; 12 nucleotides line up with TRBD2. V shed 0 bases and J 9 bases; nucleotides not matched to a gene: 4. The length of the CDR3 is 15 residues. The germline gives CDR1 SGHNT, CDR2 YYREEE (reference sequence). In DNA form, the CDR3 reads TGTGCCAGCAGCTTGGGGACTAGCGGGAAACGTGAGCAGTTCTTC. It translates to CASSLGTSGKREQFF.

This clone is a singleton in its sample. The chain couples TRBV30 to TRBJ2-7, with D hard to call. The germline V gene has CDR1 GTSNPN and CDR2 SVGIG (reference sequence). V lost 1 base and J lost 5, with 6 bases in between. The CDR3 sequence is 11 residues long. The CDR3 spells CAWSARDEQYF. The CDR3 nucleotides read TGTGCCTGGAGTGCGAGAGACGAGCAGTACTTC.

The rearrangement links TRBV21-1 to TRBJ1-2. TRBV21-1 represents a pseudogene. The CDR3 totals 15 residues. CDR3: CASSTGPPWTYGYTF. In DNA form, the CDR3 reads TGTGCCAGCAGCACCGGCCCTCCATGGACTTATGGCTACACCTTC.

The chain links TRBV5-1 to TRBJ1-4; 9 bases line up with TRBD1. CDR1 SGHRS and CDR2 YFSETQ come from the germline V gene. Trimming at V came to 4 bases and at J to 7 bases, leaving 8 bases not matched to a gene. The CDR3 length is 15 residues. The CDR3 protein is CASSIGQGKGEKLFF. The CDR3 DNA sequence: TGCGCCAGCAGCATCGGACAGGGGAAAGGTGAAAAACTGTTTTTT.

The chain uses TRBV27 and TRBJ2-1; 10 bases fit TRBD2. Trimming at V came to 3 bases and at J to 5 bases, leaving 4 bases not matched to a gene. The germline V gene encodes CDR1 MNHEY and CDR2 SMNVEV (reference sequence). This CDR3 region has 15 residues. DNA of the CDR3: TGTGCCAGCAGTTTGGGTCTAGCGGGAGACAATGAGCAGTTCTTC. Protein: CASSLGLAGDNEQFF.

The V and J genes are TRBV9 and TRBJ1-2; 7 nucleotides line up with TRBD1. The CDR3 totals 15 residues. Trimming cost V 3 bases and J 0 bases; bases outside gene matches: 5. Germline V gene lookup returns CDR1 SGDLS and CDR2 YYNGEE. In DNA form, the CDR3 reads TGTGCCAGCAGCGCCGCGACAGGGCCTAACTATGGCTACACCTTC. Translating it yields CASSAATGPNYGYTF.

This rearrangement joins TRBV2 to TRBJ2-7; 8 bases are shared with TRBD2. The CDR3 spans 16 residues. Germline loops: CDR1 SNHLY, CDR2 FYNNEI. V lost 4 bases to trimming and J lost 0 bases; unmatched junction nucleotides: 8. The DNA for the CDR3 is TGTGCCAGCAGTGCAATATCCGGGAGGGTCTCCTACGAGCAGTACTTC. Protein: CASSAISGRVSYEQYF.